Listed below are T cell receptor beta chains from one sample, sequenced in a study of blood T cells in healthy people across ages. In TCRdb, the 5' RACE reads were re-called with MiXCR into one record per CDR3 protein. This sample has some 1.5 million distinct CDR3 sequences, with approximately 39% found just once. Sequencing was performed on blood. The origin of the receptors is a woman between 18 and 29 years old in good health. The conserved cysteine and the conserved F or W are not part of the CDR3 here.

TRBJ2-5 | TRBV10-3 | AISSPRGVQETQY
TRBJ2-3 | TRBV29-1 | SSSRGQGTDTQY
TRBJ2-3 | TRBV12-3/TRBV12-4 | ASTPGGIVDTQY
TRBJ2-7 | TRBV28 | ATEQKGGQY
TRBJ1-5 | TRBV7-2 | ASSFQTGSNQPQH
NA | TRBV20-1 | SARTGGTYNEQY
TRBJ2-2 | TRBV6-6 | ASRPGGVPGELF
TRBJ2-7 | TRBV7-9 | ASSLGLAGPPYEQY
NA | TRBV6-2/TRBV6-3 | ASSYSGRGVETQY
TRBJ2-3 | TRBV5-1 | ASSSSRTVRLVDTQY
TRBJ2-1 | TRBV25-1 | ASSHTSGGSYNEQF
TRBJ1-5 | TRBV10-3 | AISGGDRGLHQPQH
TRBJ1-1 | TRBV4-1 | ASSHAGGETLGEGDEAF
TRBJ2-5 | TRBV20-1 | SARVLGATSAGRETQY
TRBJ2-5 | TRBV6-5 | ASSYSAGGKLETQY
TRBJ1-4 | TRBV20-1 | SARVAYEKLF
TRBJ1-2 | TRBV7-2 | ASSLVRNAYGYT
TRBJ2-2 | TRBV5-6 | ASSFNTYTGELF
TRBJ2-7 | TRBV7-8 | ASSLVAPNSYEQY
TRBJ1-5 | TRBV10-3 | AISPTGMGWPQH
TRBJ2-5 | TRBV7-9 | ASSLAAYYGTSRVKETQY
TRBJ2-5 | TRBV2 | ACSIARQGKYEQY
TRBJ2-7 | TRBV28 | ARSQTSLGAYEQY
TRBJ2-1 | TRBV6-2/TRBV6-3 | ASSWARFNEQF
TRBJ2-7 | TRBV11-2 | ASSSSGSLGYEQY
TRBJ1-2 | TRBV4-1 | ASSLQPGPNYGYT
TRBJ2-5 | TRBV10-3 | AISDGTGVFETQY
TRBJ2-6 | TRBV7-9 | ASSLGIRAGANVLT
TRBJ2-3 | TRBV2 | ASTTYTDTQY
TRBJ1-2 | TRBV5-4 | ASSLGARANYGYT
TRBJ1-1 | TRBV6-2/TRBV6-3 | ASTQFPTSKTRNTEAF
TRBJ2-1 | TRBV12-3/TRBV12-4 | ASSGTGDYNEQF
TRBJ2-3 | TRBV7-2 | ASSAPEATDTQY
TRBJ1-1 | TRBV2 | ASSERPDTEAF
TRBJ2-7 | TRBV29-1 | SVTTGHEQY
TRBJ2-1 | TRBV27 | ASSFSSGRNEQF